The TCR beta chain described here comes from a study of blood T cell repertoires in COVID-19. Study information: PBMCs, B-cell-depleted T cells, or T cells were the source of the cDNA or gDNA that made up the material.

CDR3 length: 17 amino acids. V shed 5 bases and J 3 bases; nucleotides not matched to a gene: 10. In germline, CDR1 is MNHNY, CDR2 SVGAGI (reference sequence). Per the original data handling: By means of reference gene primer amplification, nucleated cell counts were estimated. The data were produced by immunoSEQ multiplex PCR, yet TCRdb's version contains in-frame clones alone and is incomplete. V and J calls and clone size come straight from that table; D and trimming were deduced from the DNA. The sample has tens of thousands of clones; about 88% are singletons. The genes are TRBV6-6 and TRBJ1-1; 12 positions match TRBD1. Sequencing was carried out using peripheral blood. This clonotype originated in a human donor with active COVID-19. The donor label of this sample is uncertain. CDR3 DNA: TGTGCCAGCAGTCCCGGGACAGGGGGCATTCGGGACACTGAAGCTTTCTTT. Protein product: CASSPGTGGIRDTEAFF.